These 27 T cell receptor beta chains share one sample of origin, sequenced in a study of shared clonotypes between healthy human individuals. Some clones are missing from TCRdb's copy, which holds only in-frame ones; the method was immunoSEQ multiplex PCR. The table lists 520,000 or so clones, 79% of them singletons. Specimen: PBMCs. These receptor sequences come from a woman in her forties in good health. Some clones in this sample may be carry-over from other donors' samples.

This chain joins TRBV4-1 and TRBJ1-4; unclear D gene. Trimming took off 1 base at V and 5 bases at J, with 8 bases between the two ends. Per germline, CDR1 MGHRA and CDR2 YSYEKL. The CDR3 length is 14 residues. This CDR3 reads CASSQVGLNEKLFF. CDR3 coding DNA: TGCGCCAGCAGCCAAGTAGGCCTAAATGAAAAACTGTTTTTT.

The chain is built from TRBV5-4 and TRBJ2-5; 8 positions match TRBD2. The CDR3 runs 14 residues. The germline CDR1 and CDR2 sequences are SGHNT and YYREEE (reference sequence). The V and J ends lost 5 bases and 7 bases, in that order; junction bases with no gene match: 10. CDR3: CASSPGGSMRTQYF. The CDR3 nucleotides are TGTGCCAGCAGTCCGGGGGGGTCCATGCGGACCCAGTACTTC. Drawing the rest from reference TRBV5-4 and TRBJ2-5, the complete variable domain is ETGVTQSPTHLIKTRGQQVTLRCSSQSGHNTVSWYQQALGQGPQFIFQYYREEENGRGNFPPRFSGLQFPNYSSELNVNALELDDSALYLCASSPGGSMRTQYFGPGTRLLVL.

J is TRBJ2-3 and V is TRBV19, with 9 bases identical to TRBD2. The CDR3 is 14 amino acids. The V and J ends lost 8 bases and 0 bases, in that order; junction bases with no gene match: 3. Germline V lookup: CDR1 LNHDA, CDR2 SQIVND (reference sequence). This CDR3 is CASQAGGSTDTQYF. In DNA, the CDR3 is TGTGCCAGTCAGGCGGGAGGGAGCACAGATACGCAGTATTTT.

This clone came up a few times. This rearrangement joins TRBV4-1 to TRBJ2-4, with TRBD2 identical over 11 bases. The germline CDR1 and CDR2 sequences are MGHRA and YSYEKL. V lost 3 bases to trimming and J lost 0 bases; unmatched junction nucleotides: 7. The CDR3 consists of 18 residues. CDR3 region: CASSQRGLAALAKNIQYF. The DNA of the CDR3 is TGCGCCAGCAGCCAGAGGGGACTAGCGGCATTAGCCAAAAACATTCAGTACTTC.

The CDR3 DNA reads TGTGCCAGCAGCCCTAGGACTAGCGGGAGAAATGAGCAGTTCTTC. Encoded protein: CASSPRTSGRNEQFF. The V gene is TRBV7-7, the J gene TRBJ2-1, with 13 bases matching TRBD2. The CDR3 sequence is 15 residues long. Germline V gives CDR1 SSHAT, CDR2 FNYEAQ (reference sequence). The ends lost 5 bases at V and 7 bases at J; junction bases unmatched: 5.

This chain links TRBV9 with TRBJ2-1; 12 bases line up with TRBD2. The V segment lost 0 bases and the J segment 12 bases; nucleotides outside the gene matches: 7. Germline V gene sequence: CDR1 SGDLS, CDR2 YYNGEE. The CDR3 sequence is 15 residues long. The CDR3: CASSVDTSGRLGQFF. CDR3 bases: TGTGCCAGCAGCGTAGATACTAGCGGGAGGTTAGGGCAGTTCTTC.

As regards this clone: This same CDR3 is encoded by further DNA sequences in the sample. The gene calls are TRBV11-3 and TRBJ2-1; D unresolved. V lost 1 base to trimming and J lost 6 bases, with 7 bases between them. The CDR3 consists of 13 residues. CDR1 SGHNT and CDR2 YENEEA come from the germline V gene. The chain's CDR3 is CASSLGGANEQFF. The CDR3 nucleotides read TGTGCCAGCAGCTTAGGTGGCGCCAATGAGCAGTTCTTC.

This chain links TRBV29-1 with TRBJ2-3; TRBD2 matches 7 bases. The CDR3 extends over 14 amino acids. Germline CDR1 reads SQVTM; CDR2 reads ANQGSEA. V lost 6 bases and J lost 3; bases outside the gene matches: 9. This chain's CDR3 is CSVCQRERTDTQYF. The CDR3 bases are TGCAGCGTGTGCCAGCGGGAAAGGACAGATACGCAGTATTTT.

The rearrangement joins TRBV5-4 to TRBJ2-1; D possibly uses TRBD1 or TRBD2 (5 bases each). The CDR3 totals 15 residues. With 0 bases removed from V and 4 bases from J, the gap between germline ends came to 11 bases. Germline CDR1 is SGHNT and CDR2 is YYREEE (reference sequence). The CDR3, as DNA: TGTGCCAGCAGCTTGGGAGGGGTAGCTTACAATGAGCAGTTCTTC. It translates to CASSLGGVAYNEQFF.

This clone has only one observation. DNA for the CDR3: TGTGCCTGGAGTGTAGGTTTCGGGGAGAACACCGGGGAGCTGTTTTTT. Protein product: CAWSVGFGENTGELFF. The chain joins TRBV30 to TRBJ2-2, with D possibly TRBD2 on 5 matching bases. The CDR3 has 16 amino acids. Germline V gene data show CDR1 as GTSNPN and CDR2 as SVGIG (reference sequence). Trimming stripped 0 bases from V and 1 base from J, with 12 bases between.

Written as DNA, the CDR3 is TGTGCCAGCAGCCGGGACCTGAGCTCCTACAATGAGCAGTTCTTC. It encodes CASSRDLSSYNEQFF. V gene TRBV7-2 combines with J gene TRBJ2-1; either TRBD1 or TRBD2 may fit D (5 bases each). Germline loops: CDR1 SGHTA, CDR2 FQGNSA. The CDR3 loop spans 15 amino acids. The ends were cut back, 5 bases at V and 0 bases at J, with 11 bases in the middle. The full variable domain, completed using reference TRBV7-2 and TRBJ2-1, is GAGVSQSPSNKVTEKGKDVELRCDPISGHTALYWYRQSLGQGLEFLIYFQGNSAPDKSGLPSDRFSAERTGGSVSTLTIQRTQQEDSAVYLCASSRDLSSYNEQFFGPGTRLTVL.

In DNA, the CDR3 is TGTGCCAGCAGTTTGTTGGGCGCAGGTCCTTTCATCTCCTACGAGCAGTACTTC. Translation gives CASSLLGAGPFISYEQYF. This chain connects TRBV28 to TRBJ2-7; no clear D gene. The CDR3 loop spans 18 amino acids. Trimming took 3 bases from V and 0 from J, leaving 21 bases between them. Per germline, CDR1 MDHEN and CDR2 SYDVKM.

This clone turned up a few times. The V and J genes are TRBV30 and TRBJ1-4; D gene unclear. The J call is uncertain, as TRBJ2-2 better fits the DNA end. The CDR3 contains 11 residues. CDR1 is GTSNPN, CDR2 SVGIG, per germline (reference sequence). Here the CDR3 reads CAWTKSRELFF. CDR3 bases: TGTGCCTGGACCAAATCCAGGGAGCTGTTTTTT.

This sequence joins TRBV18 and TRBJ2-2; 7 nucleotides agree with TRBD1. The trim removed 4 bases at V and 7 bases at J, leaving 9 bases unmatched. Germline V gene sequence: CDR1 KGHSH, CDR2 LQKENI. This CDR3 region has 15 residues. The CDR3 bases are TGTGCCAGCTCACTTAAGACAGGGTGGAGCGGGGAGCTGTTTTTT. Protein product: CASSLKTGWSGELFF.

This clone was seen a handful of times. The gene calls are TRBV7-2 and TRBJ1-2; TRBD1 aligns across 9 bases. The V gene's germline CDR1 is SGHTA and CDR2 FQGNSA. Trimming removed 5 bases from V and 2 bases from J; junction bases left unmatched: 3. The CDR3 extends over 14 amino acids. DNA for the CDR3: TGTGCCAGCAGCCCACAGGGGGCCAACTATGGCTACACCTTC. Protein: CASSPQGANYGYTF.

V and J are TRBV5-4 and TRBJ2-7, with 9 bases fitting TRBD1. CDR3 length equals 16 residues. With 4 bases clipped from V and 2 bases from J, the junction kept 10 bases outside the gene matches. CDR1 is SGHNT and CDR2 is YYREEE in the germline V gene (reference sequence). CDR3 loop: CASSLALGQGPYEQYF. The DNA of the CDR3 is TGTGCCAGCAGCCTTGCCCTGGGACAGGGCCCCTACGAGCAGTACTTC. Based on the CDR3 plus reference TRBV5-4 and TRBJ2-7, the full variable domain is ETGVTQSPTHLIKTRGQQVTLRCSSQSGHNTVSWYQQALGQGPQFIFQYYREEENGRGNFPPRFSGLQFPNYSSELNVNALELDDSALYLCASSLALGQGPYEQYFGPGTRLTVT.

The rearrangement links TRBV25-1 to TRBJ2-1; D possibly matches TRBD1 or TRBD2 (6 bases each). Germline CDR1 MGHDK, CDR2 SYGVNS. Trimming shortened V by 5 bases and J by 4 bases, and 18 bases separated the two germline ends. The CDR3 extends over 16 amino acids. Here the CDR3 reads CASSPRRGVIYNEQFF. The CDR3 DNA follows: TGTGCCAGCAGTCCCCGAAGGGGGGTCATTTACAATGAGCAGTTCTTC.

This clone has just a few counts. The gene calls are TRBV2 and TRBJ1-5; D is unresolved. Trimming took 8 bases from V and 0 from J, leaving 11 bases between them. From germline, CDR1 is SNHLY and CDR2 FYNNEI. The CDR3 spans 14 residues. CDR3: CASDLWGSNQPQHF. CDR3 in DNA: TGTGCCAGCGATCTGTGGGGTAGCAATCAGCCCCAGCATTTT.

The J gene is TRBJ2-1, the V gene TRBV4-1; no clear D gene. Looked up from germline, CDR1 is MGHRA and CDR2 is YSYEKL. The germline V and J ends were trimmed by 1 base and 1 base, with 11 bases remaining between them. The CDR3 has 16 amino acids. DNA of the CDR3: TGCGCCAGCAGCCAAGTAGACCTAATATCCTACAATGAGCAGTTCTTC. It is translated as CASSQVDLISYNEQFF.

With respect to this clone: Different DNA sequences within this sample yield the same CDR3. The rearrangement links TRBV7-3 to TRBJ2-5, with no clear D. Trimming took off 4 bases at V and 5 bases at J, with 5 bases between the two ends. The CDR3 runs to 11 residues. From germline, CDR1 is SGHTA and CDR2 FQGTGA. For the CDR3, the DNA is TGTGCCAGCAGCTCTGGGGAGACCCAGTACTTC. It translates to CASSSGETQYF.

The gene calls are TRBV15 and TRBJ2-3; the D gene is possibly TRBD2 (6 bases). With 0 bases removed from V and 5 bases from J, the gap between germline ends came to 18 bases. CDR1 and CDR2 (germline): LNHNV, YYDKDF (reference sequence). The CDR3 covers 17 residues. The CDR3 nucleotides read TGTGCCACCAGCAGAGATAGGGGTAGCGGAGGAGGAGATACGCAGTATTTT. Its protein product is CATSRDRGSGGGDTQYF.

The CDR3 nucleotides are TGCGCCAGCAGCCAAGGGATCAGGGTGAGATACAATGAGCAGTTCTTC. It encodes CASSQGIRVRYNEQFF. The chain links TRBV4-1 to TRBJ2-1; D perhaps matches TRBD1 (5 bases). V dropped 1 base and J dropped 4 bases, with 14 bases sitting between them. This CDR3 region has 16 residues. CDR1 is MGHRA and CDR2 is YSYEKL in the germline V gene.

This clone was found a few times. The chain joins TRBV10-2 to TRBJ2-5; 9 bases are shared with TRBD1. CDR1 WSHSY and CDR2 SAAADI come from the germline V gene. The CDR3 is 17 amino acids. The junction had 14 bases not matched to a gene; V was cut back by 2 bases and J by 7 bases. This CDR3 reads CASSENTGTGTVRTQYF. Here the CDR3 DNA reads TGCGCCAGCAGTGAGAATACCGGGACAGGGACAGTTAGGACCCAGTACTTC.

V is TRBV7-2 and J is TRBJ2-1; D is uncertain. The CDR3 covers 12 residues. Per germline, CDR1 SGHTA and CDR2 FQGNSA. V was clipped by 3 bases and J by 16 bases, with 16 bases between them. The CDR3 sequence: CASSFVRRPYFF. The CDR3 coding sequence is TGTGCCAGCAGCTTCGTTAGGCGGCCATACTTCTTC.

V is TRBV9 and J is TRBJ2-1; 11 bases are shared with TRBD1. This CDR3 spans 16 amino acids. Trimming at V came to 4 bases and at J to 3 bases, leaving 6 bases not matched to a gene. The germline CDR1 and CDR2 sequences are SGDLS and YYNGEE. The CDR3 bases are TGTGCCAGCAGCTTAGTCGGGACAGGGGGCTACAATGAGCAGTTCTTC. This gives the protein CASSLVGTGGYNEQFF. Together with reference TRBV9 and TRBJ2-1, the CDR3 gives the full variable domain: DSGVTQTPKHLITATGQRVTLRCSPRSGDLSVYWYQQSLDQGLQFLIQYYNGEERAKGNILERFSAQQFPDLHSELNLSSLELGDSALYFCASSLVGTGGYNEQFFGPGTRLTVL.

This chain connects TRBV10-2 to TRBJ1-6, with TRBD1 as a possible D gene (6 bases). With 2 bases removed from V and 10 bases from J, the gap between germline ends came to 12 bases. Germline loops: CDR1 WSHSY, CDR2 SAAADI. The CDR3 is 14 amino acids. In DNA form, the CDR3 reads TGCGCCAGCAGTGAGCCGACACAGGGATCACCCCTCCACTTT. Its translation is CASSEPTQGSPLHF.

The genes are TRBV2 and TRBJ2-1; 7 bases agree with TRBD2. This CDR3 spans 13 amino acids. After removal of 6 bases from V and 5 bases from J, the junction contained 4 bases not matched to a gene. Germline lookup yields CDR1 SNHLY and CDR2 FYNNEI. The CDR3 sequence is CASSRLANNEQFF. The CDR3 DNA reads TGTGCCAGCAGCCGACTAGCTAACAATGAGCAGTTCTTC. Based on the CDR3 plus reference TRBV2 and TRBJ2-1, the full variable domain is EPEVTQTPSHQVTQMGQEVILRCVPISNHLYFYWYRQILGQKVEFLVSFYNNEISEKSEIFDDQFSVERPDGSNFTLKIRSTKLEDSAMYFCASSRLANNEQFFGPGTRLTVL.